The sequence of this T cell receptor beta chain was determined in a study of vaccination and CD4 T cells after COVID-19. General observations from the study: Convalescent patients saw a median approximately 90% of their reactive clones show up only after vaccination.

With respect to this clonotype: The antigen is unknown.

Treatment specified: approximately nine-day PBMC culture with coronavirus spike peptide pools or control peptides (ViraFEST assay). ViraFEST sequenced TCRs after peptide-pool expansion of antigen-specific T cells. At the Johns Hopkins FTIC core, DNA taken from cultured CD4+ T cells was sequenced by way of the Oncomine TCR Beta short-read assay. TCRdb re-derived calls from the PCR reads in MiXCR, one entry per CDR3 protein. The sample yields approximately 15,000 distinct CDR3 sequences, 50% to 75% seen once. This sequence originates from a human donor who had recovered from COVID-19. Sequencing was carried out using CD4+ T cells from blood, cultured in vitro.

This chain's CDR3 is CASSPHSGNSPLHF. CDR3 DNA sequence: TGTGCCAGCAGCCCTCACTCCGGGAATTCACCCCTCCACTTT. The genes are TRBV7-2 and TRBJ1-6; no clear D gene. The germline CDR1 and CDR2 sequences are SGHTA and FQGNSA. This CDR3 contains 14 residues. The V gene lost 5 bases and the J gene lost 7 bases, with 12 bases spanning the gap.